The 9 T cell receptor beta chains given below trace back to one sample, sequenced in a study of cytomegalovirus exposure and HLA in healthy donors. This PCR relied on a set of 60 Vbeta primers and 13 Jbeta primers. The method was immunoSEQ multiplex PCR; TCRdb's version includes in-frame clones alone and lacks a portion of them. The table has 150,000 or so clones, about 79% seen once; the top ten hold roughly 0.82%. The specimen was PBMCs. Source of these receptors: a female donor in good health and CMV-seronegative.

This rearrangement joins TRBV25-1 to TRBJ2-5; the D is unclear. Germline V gene sequence: CDR1 MGHDK, CDR2 SYGVNS. There are 13 residues in the CDR3. V was clipped by 1 base and J by 3 bases, with 6 bases between them. As DNA, the CDR3 is TGTGCCAGCAGTGAATTGAGGAAAGAGACCCAGTACTTC. It is translated as CASSELRKETQYF. Using reference TRBV25-1 and TRBJ2-5 for the parts outside the CDR3, the full variable domain is EADIYQTPRYLVIGTGKKITLECSQTMGHDKMYWYQQDPGMELHLIHYSYGVNSTEKGDLSSESTVSRIRTEHFPLTLESARPSHTSQYLCASSELRKETQYFGPGTRLLVL.

The chain links TRBV5-8 to TRBJ2-2, with TRBD2 matching 9 bases. V dropped 2 bases and J dropped 0; count of bases not matched to a gene: 5. The CDR3 extends over 17 amino acids. Germline V gene sequence: CDR1 SGHTS, CDR2 YDEGEE. CDR3 protein: CASSLGGRAANTGELFF. CDR3 nucleotide sequence: TGTGCCAGCAGCTTAGGCGGGAGGGCCGCGAACACCGGGGAGCTGTTTTTT.

This clone was counted only a few times. The rearrangement joins TRBV5-4 to TRBJ1-4, with 10 bases identical to TRBD1. This CDR3 region has 15 residues. Germline-derived CDR1 and CDR2 are SGHNT and YYREEE (reference sequence). J lost 7 bases, V lost 0 bases, and 3 bases had no gene match. CDR3: CASSLGGTGVEKLFF. The CDR3 region has the DNA TGTGCCAGCAGCTTGGGTGGGACAGGGGTTGAAAAACTGTTTTTT.

The J gene is TRBJ2-1, the V gene TRBV10-3, with a tentative D call TRBD1 (7 bases). This CDR3 has 14 amino acids. CDR1 is ENHRY and CDR2 is SYGVKD in the germline V gene. The ends were cut back, 11 bases at V and 5 bases at J, with 19 bases in the middle. DNA for the CDR3: TGTGCCTCTCGTGACAGGGAGGCACACAATGAGCAGTTCTTC. This translates into CASRDREAHNEQFF.

This chain joins TRBV7-2 and TRBJ2-5, with D perhaps matching TRBD1 (5 bases). The CDR3 is 13 amino acids. Trimming removed 6 bases from V and 9 bases from J, with 17 bases in between. Germline CDR1 and CDR2: SGHTA and FQGNSA. The CDR3 is CASRMTAQGAQYF. In DNA, the CDR3 is TGTGCCAGCAGGATGACTGCACAAGGGGCCCAGTACTTC.

The chain joins TRBV6-5 to TRBJ1-5, with D perhaps matching TRBD1 (5 bases). The V gene lost 0 bases and the J gene lost 2 bases, with 11 bases spanning the gap. The V gene's germline CDR1 is MNHEY and CDR2 SVGAGI. This CDR3 has 16 residues. This chain's CDR3 is CASSYSRGGGNQPQHF. In DNA, the CDR3 is TGTGCCAGCAGTTACTCGCGAGGAGGGGGCAATCAGCCCCAGCATTTT.

This rearrangement joins TRBV29-1 to TRBJ2-3, with 7 bases matching TRBD2. Germline CDR1 reads SQVTM; CDR2 reads ANQGSEA. CDR3 size: 14 residues. V lost 3 bases to trimming and J lost 5 bases; unmatched junction nucleotides: 8. Here the CDR3 reads CSVEGGGAGDTQYF. DNA for the CDR3: TGCAGCGTTGAGGGCGGGGGAGCGGGAGATACGCAGTATTTT.

The gene calls are TRBV10-3 and TRBJ2-1; 13 bases fit TRBD2. The trim removed 6 bases at V and 7 bases at J, leaving 12 bases unmatched. The germline gives CDR1 ENHRY, CDR2 SYGVKD. The CDR3 totals 17 residues. The CDR3 DNA is TGTGCCATCAGCCTATCTCCGGGACTAGCGGGAATTAATGAGCAGTTCTTC. It is translated as CAISLSPGLAGINEQFF.

This clone has just one count. The V and J genes are TRBV5-5 and TRBJ2-7, with 12 bases lining up with TRBD2. Germline lookup yields CDR1 SGHKS and CDR2 YYEKEE (reference sequence). The CDR3 loop spans 15 amino acids. Germline trimming cut 4 bases from V and 6 bases from J; bases unmatched to any gene: 8. In nucleotides, the CDR3 is TGTGCCAGCAGCATAAGACTAGCGGGGGAGGGCGAGCAGTACTTC. Translation: CASSIRLAGEGEQYF.